This T cell receptor (beta chain) was sequenced during a study of EBV T-cell therapy then PD-1 blockade in nasopharyngeal carcinoma. Details on this clone: Its target is not known.

Treatment specified: AdE1-LMPpoly-expanded autologous EBV-specific T-cell therapy followed by anti-PD-1 nivolumab. The CDR3 length is 14 residues. The germline CDR1 and CDR2 sequences are SNHLY and FYNNEI. V shed 10 bases and J shed 6 bases, with 19 bases lying between them. Assay used: immunoSEQ multiplex PCR; TCRdb lists only in-frame clones, some missing. Counted here are roughly 19,000 clones, roughly 80% occurring once; the ten biggest clones make up around 30%. The TCR was taken from a man aged 35 to 55 with nasopharyngeal carcinoma. V is TRBV2 and J is TRBJ1-3; a possible D gene is TRBD1 (5 bases). The sequencing used CD8+ T cells from blood, collected around day 35 from a patient whose treatment included autologous EBV-specific T cells and nivolumab. The CDR3 DNA follows: TGTGCCAATCAGGACAACTTCGATGAAAACACCATATATTTT. Translated, it gives CANQDNFDENTIYF.